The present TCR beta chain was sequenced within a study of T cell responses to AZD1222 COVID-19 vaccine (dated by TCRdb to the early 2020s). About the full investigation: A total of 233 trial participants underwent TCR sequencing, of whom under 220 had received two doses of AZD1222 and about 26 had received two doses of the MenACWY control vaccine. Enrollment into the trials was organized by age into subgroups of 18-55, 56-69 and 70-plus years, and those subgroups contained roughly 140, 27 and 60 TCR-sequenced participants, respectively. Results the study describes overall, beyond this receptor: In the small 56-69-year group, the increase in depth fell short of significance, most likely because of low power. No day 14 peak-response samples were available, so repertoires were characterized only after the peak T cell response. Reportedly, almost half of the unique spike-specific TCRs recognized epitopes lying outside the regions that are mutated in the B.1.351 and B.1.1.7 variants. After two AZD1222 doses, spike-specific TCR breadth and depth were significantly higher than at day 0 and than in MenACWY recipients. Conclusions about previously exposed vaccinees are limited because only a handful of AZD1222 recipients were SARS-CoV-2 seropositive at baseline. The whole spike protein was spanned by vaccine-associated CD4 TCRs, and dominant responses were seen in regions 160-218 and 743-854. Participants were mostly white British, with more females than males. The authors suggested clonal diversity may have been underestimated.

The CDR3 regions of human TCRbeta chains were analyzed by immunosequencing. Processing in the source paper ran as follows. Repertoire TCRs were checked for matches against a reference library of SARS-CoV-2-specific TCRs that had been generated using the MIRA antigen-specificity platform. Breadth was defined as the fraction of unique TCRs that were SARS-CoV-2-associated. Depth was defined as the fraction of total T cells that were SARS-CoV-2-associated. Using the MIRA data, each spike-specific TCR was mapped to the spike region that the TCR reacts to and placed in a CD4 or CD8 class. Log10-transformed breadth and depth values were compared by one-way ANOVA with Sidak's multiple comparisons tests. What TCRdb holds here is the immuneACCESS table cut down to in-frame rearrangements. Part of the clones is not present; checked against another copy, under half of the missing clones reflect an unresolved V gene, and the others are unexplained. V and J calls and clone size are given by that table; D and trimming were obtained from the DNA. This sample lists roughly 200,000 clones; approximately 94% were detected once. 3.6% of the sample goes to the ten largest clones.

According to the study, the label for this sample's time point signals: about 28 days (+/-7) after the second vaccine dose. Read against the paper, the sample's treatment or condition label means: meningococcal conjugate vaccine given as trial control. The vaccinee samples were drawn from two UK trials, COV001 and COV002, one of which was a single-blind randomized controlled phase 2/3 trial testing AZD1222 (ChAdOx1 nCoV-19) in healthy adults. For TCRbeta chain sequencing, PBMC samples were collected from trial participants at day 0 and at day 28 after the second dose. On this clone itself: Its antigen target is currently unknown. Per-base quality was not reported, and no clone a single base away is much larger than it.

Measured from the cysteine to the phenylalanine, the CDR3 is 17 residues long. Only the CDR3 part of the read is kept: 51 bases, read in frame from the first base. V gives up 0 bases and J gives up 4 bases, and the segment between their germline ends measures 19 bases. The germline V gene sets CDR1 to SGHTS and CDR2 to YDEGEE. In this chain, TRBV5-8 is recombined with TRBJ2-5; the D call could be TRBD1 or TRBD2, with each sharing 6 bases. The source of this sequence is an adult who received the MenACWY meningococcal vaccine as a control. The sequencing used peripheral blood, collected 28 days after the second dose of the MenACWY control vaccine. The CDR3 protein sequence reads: CASSLGVGGGGRETQYF. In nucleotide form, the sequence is TGTGCCAGCAGCTTGGGCGTCGGAGGGGGTGGCCGAGAGACCCAGTACTTC.